Described below is a single T cell receptor (beta chain) sequence and its context. This sample stems from a study of blood T cell repertoires in COVID-19. Across the study: COVID-19 samples, acute and convalescent, were from the United States, Italy and Spain. The cDNA or gDNA used as material had been derived from T cells, B-cell-depleted T cells, or PBMCs.

Authors' analysis steps: Cell counts per sample came from amplifying reference gene primers. Repertoires were generated with immunoSEQ multiplex PCR, while TCRdb's copy carries only in-frame clones and drops some. Clone size and the V and J calls come from that table; the DNA yielded D and trimming. The sample shows 200,000 to 300,000 clones, about four fifths of them seen only once. This CDR3 has 14 residues. V lost 5 bases, J lost 7 bases, and 18 bases lay in between. Germline CDR1 GTSNPN, CDR2 SVGIG (reference sequence). This chain connects TRBV30 to TRBJ1-3, with D possibly TRBD1 on 5 matching bases. This TCR was recovered from a woman in her late teens or twenties with acute or convalescent COVID-19. Sequencing was performed on peripheral blood. CDR3 bases: TGTGCCTGGCTACTCGACAGTTTGAGGAACACCATATATTTT. Translation: CAWLLDSLRNTIYF.